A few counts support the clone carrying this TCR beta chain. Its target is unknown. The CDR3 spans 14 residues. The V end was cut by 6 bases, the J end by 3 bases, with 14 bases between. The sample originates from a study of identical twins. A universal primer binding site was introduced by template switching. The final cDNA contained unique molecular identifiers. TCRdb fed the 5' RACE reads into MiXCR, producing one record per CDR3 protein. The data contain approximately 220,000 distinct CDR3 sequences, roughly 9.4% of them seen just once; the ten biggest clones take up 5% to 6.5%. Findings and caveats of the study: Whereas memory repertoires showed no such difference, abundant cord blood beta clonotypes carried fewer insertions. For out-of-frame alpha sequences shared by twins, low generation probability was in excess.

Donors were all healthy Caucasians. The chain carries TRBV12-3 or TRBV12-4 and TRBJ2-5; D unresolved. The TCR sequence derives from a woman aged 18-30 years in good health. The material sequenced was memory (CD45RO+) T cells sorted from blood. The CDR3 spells CASSPARTKETQYF. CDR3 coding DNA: TGTGCCAGCAGCCCCGCCCGGACCAAAGAGACCCAGTACTTC.